A single sample gave rise to the 8 T cell receptor beta chains below, sequenced in a study of identifying expanded T cells in peripheral blood. The data were produced by immunoSEQ multiplex PCR, yet TCRdb's version contains in-frame clones alone and is incomplete. Of 50,000 to 65,000 clones listed, around 83% were seen once; the top ten hold under 20%. Sequenced material: blood. The receptors shown here come from a person aged 18 to 75 in good health.

The rearrangement links TRBV7-3 to TRBJ1-2; 8 bases match TRBD1. Germline trimming cut 2 bases from V and 5 bases from J; bases unmatched to any gene: 16. This CDR3 has 18 residues. Germline loops: CDR1 SGHTA, CDR2 FQGTGA. CDR3 residues: CASSLPWTGKHITYGYTF. The CDR3 bases are TGTGCCAGCAGCTTACCCTGGACAGGGAAACATATAACTTATGGCTACACCTTC.

The chain employs TRBV30 and TRBJ2-1, with 8 bases matching TRBD1. Germline V gene sequence: CDR1 GTSNPN, CDR2 SVGIG (reference sequence). The CDR3 consists of 16 residues. V was pared by 0 bases and J by 4 bases, with 8 bases of the junction left unmatched. This CDR3 is CAWSVSGTGGYNEQFF. The CDR3 DNA is TGTGCCTGGAGTGTATCGGGGACAGGTGGATACAATGAGCAGTTCTTC.

The chain links TRBV6-5 to TRBJ1-2; 10 bases agree with TRBD1. With V trimmed by 4 bases and J by 7 bases, 12 bases remained unmatched. Germline CDR1 and CDR2: MNHEY and SVGAGI. There are 16 residues in the CDR3. The CDR3 sequence is CASSLGTGALRSGYTF. The CDR3 nucleotides are TGTGCCAGCAGTTTAGGGACAGGGGCTCTACGAAGTGGCTACACCTTC.

J is TRBJ1-1 and V is TRBV7-9; possible D gene TRBD1, 6 bases. This CDR3 region has 16 residues. Per the germline V gene, CDR1 is SEHNR and CDR2 is FQNEAQ (reference sequence). V shed 4 bases and J shed 3 bases, with 18 bases lying between them. This CDR3 is CASSSTLQGFYTEAFF. The CDR3 DNA reads TGTGCCAGCAGCTCTACCCTACAGGGTTTCTACACTGAAGCTTTCTTT.

The rearrangement uses TRBV4-3 and TRBJ2-2; no clear D gene. Germline values: CDR1 LGHNA, CDR2 YSLEER. Trimming cost V 4 bases and J 4 bases, with 1 base left between them. The CDR3 spans 11 residues. As DNA, the CDR3 is TGCGCCAGCAGCCCCACCGGGGAGCTGTTTTTT. Translating it yields CASSPTGELFF.

The CDR3: CASSQDLGVNYGYTF. Written as DNA, the CDR3 is TGCGCCAGCAGCCAAGATCTGGGGGTGAACTATGGCTACACCTTC. The chain links TRBV4-3 to TRBJ1-2; TRBD1 is a possible D gene (5 bases). The germline V and J ends were trimmed by 0 bases and 2 bases, with 10 bases remaining between them. There are 15 residues in the CDR3. Germline V gene sequence: CDR1 LGHNA, CDR2 YSLEER.

V and J are TRBV19 and TRBJ1-1; 7 nucleotides match TRBD1. CDR3 length: 14 residues. From germline, CDR1 is LNHDA and CDR2 SQIVND (reference sequence). The V and J ends lost 11 bases and 0 bases, in that order; junction bases with no gene match: 9. CDR3 residues: CASNRGGMNTEAFF. The CDR3 DNA reads TGTGCCTCAAACAGGGGTGGGATGAACACTGAAGCTTTCTTT.

This chain uses TRBV6-4 with TRBJ2-1; perhaps D is TRBD1 or TRBD2 (5 bases each). Germline CDR1 is MRHNA and CDR2 is SNTAGT. The CDR3 sequence is 15 residues long. The V and J ends lost 1 base and 8 bases respectively, with 15 bases between them. CDR3 bases: TGTGCCAGCAGTGACTGGGGGTCAAGGAGTTATGAGCAGTTCTTC. This encodes CASSDWGSRSYEQFF.